The text below deals with one T cell receptor beta chain. This specimen belongs to a study of T cells in tumors after PD-1 blockade. Assay: immunoSEQ multiplex PCR; the TCRdb copy retains only in-frame clones and omits some. The repertoire holds more than 50,000 clones, with roughly 70% as singletons. This receptor was identified in a human donor with basal cell carcinoma. Sample: PBMCs, taken after anti-PD-1 treatment.

CDR3 nucleotides: TGTGCCAGCACCTCTTGGTTGCGACAGGGGTACGAGCAGTACTTC. It encodes CASTSWLRQGYEQYF. The chain uses TRBV5-6 and TRBJ2-7, with 8 nucleotides matching TRBD1. The CDR3 consists of 15 residues. The germline gives CDR1 SGHDT, CDR2 YYEEEE. Unmatched junction bases numbered 12, after V lost 6 bases and J lost 4 bases.